One T cell receptor beta chain is described in this entry. The antigen remains undetermined. Generated by immunoSEQ multiplex PCR, the TCRdb table keeps only in-frame clones and is missing some. The sample lists 200,000 or so clones; over 70% were seen once. The data belong to a study of T cell responses to AZD1222 COVID-19 vaccine. Study-level findings and limits: Mostly white British, mostly female donors; authors suggested clonal diversity may be underestimated. Vaccine-associated CD4 TCRs spanned spike, dominant at 160-218 and 743-854.

CDR3 length: 16 amino acids. Trimming removed 4 bases from V and 8 bases from J, with 23 bases in between. In germline, CDR1 is SNHLY, CDR2 FYNNEI. Sequencing was performed on peripheral blood, taken on day 0 of MenACWY control vaccination. V and J are TRBV2 and TRBJ1-2; maybe TRBD1 (5 bases). The sequence was obtained from an adult in good health. The CDR3 DNA sequence: TGTGCCAGCAGTGGCTCCGGGACCCCCTCCGGGGACGGCTACACCTTC. Encoded protein: CASSGSGTPSGDGYTF.